Each of the 18 T cell receptor beta chains below was sequenced from the same sample in a study of blood T cell repertoires in COVID-19. Produced via immunoSEQ multiplex PCR; TCRdb's table is partial and in-frame only. Of roughly 320,000 clones listed, about nine tenths are singletons. Sequenced: peripheral blood. The receptors originated from a woman in her fifties or sixties with COVID-19, enrolled during active disease.

V and J are TRBV4-1 and TRBJ2-7; 8 bases align to TRBD2. V gave up 5 bases and J gave up 0 bases; unmatched junction bases: 3. CDR3 length: 14 residues. Germline CDR1 is MGHRA and CDR2 is YSYEKL. CDR3 coding DNA: TGCGCCAGCAGCGGGACTAGGGGCTCCTACGAGCAGTACTTC. Its translation: CASSGTRGSYEQYF.

This clone was seen once. The chain is built from TRBV11-2 and TRBJ2-3; TRBD2 matches at 9 bases. With V trimmed by 8 bases and J by 0 bases, 6 bases remained unmatched. The germline gives CDR1 SGHAT, CDR2 FQNNGV. The CDR3 runs 15 residues. CDR3: CASDLAGTSTDTQYF. The CDR3 bases are TGTGCCAGCGACCTAGCGGGGACTAGCACAGATACGCAGTATTTT.

This clone was detected only once. This rearrangement joins TRBV2 to TRBJ2-2; possibly TRBD1 for D (7 bases). V lost 6 bases and J 0 bases, leaving 14 bases between the germline ends. This CDR3 is 16 amino acids long. Looked up from germline, CDR1 is SNHLY and CDR2 is FYNNEI. CDR3 DNA sequence: TGTGCCAGCAGGCGGGACAGAGGAGCGAACACCGGGGAGCTGTTTTTT. Protein sequence: CASRRDRGANTGELFF.

This clone was detected once. The V and J genes are TRBV5-5 and TRBJ2-2; TRBD1 matches 9 bases. J was trimmed by 5 bases and V by 3 bases; bases with no gene match: 5. Germline V gene data show CDR1 as SGHKS and CDR2 as YYEKEE (reference sequence). CDR3 length equals 15 residues. CDR3 sequence reads: CASSSAGTGTGELFF. DNA of the CDR3: TGTGCCAGCAGCTCAGCCGGGACAGGGACCGGGGAGCTGTTTTTT.

V and J are TRBV5-6 and TRBJ2-2, with 13 bases aligning to TRBD2. Trimming at V came to 5 bases and at J to 5 bases, leaving 3 bases not matched to a gene. The germline CDR1 and CDR2 sequences are SGHDT and YYEEEE. The CDR3 sequence is 15 residues long. CDR3 nucleotide sequence: TGTGCCAGCAGTCCGACTAGCGGGAGGACCGGGGAGCTGTTTTTT. This encodes CASSPTSGRTGELFF.

This chain connects TRBV5-1 to TRBJ1-3; D gene unclear. This CDR3 comprises 15 residues. CDR1 is SGHRS and CDR2 is YFSETQ in the germline V gene. V dropped 5 bases and J dropped 4 bases, with 16 bases sitting between them. This CDR3 is CASRVDTHPGNTIYF. The CDR3 nucleotides are TGCGCCAGCAGGGTAGATACGCACCCGGGAAACACCATATATTTT.

CDR3: CASSIVQFYNSPLHF. CDR3 coding DNA: TGTGCCAGTAGTATTGTTCAGTTCTATAATTCACCCCTCCACTTT. This sequence joins TRBV19 and TRBJ1-6; D gene ambiguous. Germline assignment: CDR1 LNHDA and CDR2 SQIVND (reference sequence). CDR3 length equals 15 residues. V was cut by 3 bases and J by 3 bases, with 9 bases left in between.

This clone appeared once. This rearrangement joins TRBV6-6 to TRBJ1-2, with TRBD1 identical over 9 bases. Germline V gene sequence: CDR1 MNHNY, CDR2 SVGAGI (reference sequence). This CDR3 has 14 amino acids. J gave up 4 bases and V 8 bases, and 8 bases lay outside the gene matches. CDR3 protein: CASGAGTGTYGYTF. DNA for the CDR3: TGTGCCAGCGGAGCCGGGACAGGGACCTATGGCTACACCTTC.

V gene TRBV28 combines with J gene TRBJ2-5, with 9 bases aligning to TRBD2. Germline CDR1 and CDR2: MDHEN and SYDVKM. Trimming cost V 3 bases and J 2 bases; bases outside gene matches: 7. CDR3 length: 16 amino acids. Here the CDR3 reads CASSLVASGEQETQYF. Here the CDR3 DNA reads TGTGCCAGCAGTTTGGTGGCTAGCGGGGAACAAGAGACCCAGTACTTC. The entire variable domain, with the rest obtained from reference TRBV28 and TRBJ2-5, is as follows: DVKVTQSSRYLVKRTGEKVFLECVQDMDHENMFWYRQDPGLGLRLIYFSYDVKMKEKGDIPEGYSVSREKKERFSLILESASTNQTSMYLCASSLVASGEQETQYFGPGTRLLVL.

The chain uses TRBV28 and TRBJ1-1; a possible D gene is TRBD1 (6 bases). The CDR3 consists of 15 residues. The V end was cut by 2 bases, the J end by 4 bases, with 14 bases between. CDR1 and CDR2 (germline): MDHEN, SYDVKM. The CDR3 loop reads CASSLAGGLVTEAFF. The CDR3 region has the DNA TGTGCCAGCAGTTTAGCCGGGGGGCTCGTCACTGAAGCTTTCTTT.

V gene TRBV4-1 combines with J gene TRBJ2-2; TRBD2 aligns across 10 bases. The CDR3 loop spans 17 amino acids. J gave up 3 bases and V 4 bases, and 8 bases lay outside the gene matches. CDR1 MGHRA and CDR2 YSYEKL come from the germline V gene. The DNA of the CDR3 is TGCGCCAGCAGCCCCACCGGACTAGCGGATTACACCGGGGAGCTGTTTTTT. Its translation: CASSPTGLADYTGELFF.

This rearrangement joins TRBV18 to TRBJ2-1, with TRBD2 matching over 10 bases. The V gene end was trimmed by 2 bases and the J gene end by 2 bases; junction bases not matched to a gene: 6. Germline values: CDR1 KGHSH, CDR2 LQKENI. CDR3 length equals 17 residues. In DNA form, the CDR3 reads TGTGCCAGCTCACCAAACAGCGGGAGGGATACCTACAATGAGCAGTTCTTC. Its translation is CASSPNSGRDTYNEQFF.

J is TRBJ2-7 and V is TRBV27; D is perhaps TRBD2 (5 bases). In germline, CDR1 is MNHEY, CDR2 SMNVEV (reference sequence). V was pared by 4 bases and J by 3 bases, with 16 bases between. The CDR3 has 15 amino acids. CDR3 DNA: TGTGCCAGCAGTTCCGGGATAGAGGCGAACTACGAGCAGTACTTC. Encoded protein: CASSSGIEANYEQYF.

CDR3 nucleotides: TGTGCCAGCAGTCTCCAAGAGACCCAGTACTTC. The encoded protein is CASSLQETQYF. The genes are TRBV13 and TRBJ2-5; no reliable D call. The V and J ends lost 6 bases and 1 base respectively, with 3 bases between them. CDR1 is PRHDT, CDR2 FYEKMQ, per germline (reference sequence). The CDR3 totals 11 residues.

The V and J genes are TRBV24-1 and TRBJ1-5; the D gene is possibly TRBD1 (6 bases). CDR1 and CDR2 (germline): KGHDR, SFDVKD. With 0 bases removed from V and 3 bases from J, the gap between germline ends came to 11 bases. The CDR3 is made up of 16 amino acids. CDR3 DNA sequence: TGTGCCACCAGTGATTTGCGGGGGGCGGACAATCAGCCCCAGCATTTT. Translation: CATSDLRGADNQPQHF.

The chain recombines TRBV5-4 with TRBJ1-2; D perhaps matches TRBD1 (5 bases). The CDR3 consists of 15 residues. Trimming cost V 4 bases and J 4 bases, with 17 bases left between them. The germline CDR1 and CDR2 sequences are SGHNT and YYREEE (reference sequence). CDR3 DNA sequence: TGTGCCAGCAGCCCACGGCAGGGCACCGGCTATGGCTACACCTTC. It specifies CASSPRQGTGYGYTF.

The V and J genes are TRBV5-1 and TRBJ2-5, with D possibly being TRBD2 (6 bases). With 4 bases removed from V and 5 bases from J, the gap between germline ends came to 21 bases. CDR1 is SGHRS and CDR2 is YFSETQ in the germline V gene. This CDR3 is 16 amino acids long. CDR3 bases: TGCGCCAGCAGCCCCCAATCTCGGGGCGGGAAGGAGACCCAGTACTTC. Its translation: CASSPQSRGGKETQYF. The whole variable domain, filled in from reference TRBV5-1 and TRBJ2-5, reads KAGVTQTPRYLIKTRGQQVTLSCSPISGHRSVSWYQQTPGQGLQFLFEYFSETQRNKGNFPGRFSGRQFSNSRSEMNVSTLELGDSALYLCASSPQSRGGKETQYFGPGTRLLVL.

This sequence joins TRBV6-4 and TRBJ1-1; possible D gene TRBD1, 6 bases. CDR1 MRHNA and CDR2 SNTAGT come from the germline V gene. The CDR3 sequence is 14 residues long. The V end was cut by 6 bases, the J end by 10 bases, with 21 bases between. The CDR3 coding sequence is TGTGCCAGCAGACCTCCCGGGGGCGCGGGGGTAGCTTTCTTT. Translated: CASRPPGGAGVAFF.